The rows below give T cell receptor beta chains drawn from one sample of a study of OX40 agonist ivuxolimab in advanced cancers. TCRdb's table, derived via immunoSEQ multiplex PCR, lists solely in-frame clones and lacks some. This sample yields about 84,000 clones, of which 89% are seen a single time; around 0.19% belongs to the top ten. This specimen consisted of CD4+ or CD8+ T cells sorted from blood, obtained in a trial of the OX40 agonist ivuxolimab. All receptors derive from an adult with an advanced solid tumor such as melanoma, head and neck, liver or kidney cancer. The CDR3 runs from the conserved cysteine through the conserved F or W. A D gene is named only where the DNA matches it firmly. Only some rows state a clone size, as once, few, many or a class for expanded clones.

>.|.|TRBJ2-7|TRBV28
TGTGCCAGCAGATCGACAGGACCACCCTACGAGCAGTACTTC
CASRSTGPPYEQYF
>.|.|TRBJ1-5|TRBV6-5
TGTGCCAGCAGTTACTCCCCGGATCAGCCCCAGCATTTT
CASSYSPDQPQHF
>.|.|TRBJ1-5|TRBV29-1
TGCAGCGTTGCGGTAGGTCGAGGAAATCAGCCCCAGCATTTT
CSVAVGRGNQPQHF
>TRBD1|.|TRBJ1-2|TRBV4-1
TGCGCCAGCAGCCAGGGGGACAGTCTTAACTATGGCTACACCTTC
CASSQGDSLNYGYTF
>TRBD1|.|TRBJ2-1|TRBV14
TGTGCCAGCAGCCGAAATACCGACAGGGTGAGGAAGTTCTTC
CASSRNTDRVRKFF
>.|.|TRBJ2-1|TRBV6-6
TGTGCCAGCAGCCACAGTGTTTTCTACAATGAGCAGTTCTTC
CASSHSVFYNEQFF
>.|.|TRBJ1-6|TRBV2
TGTGCCAGCAGGGGCAGTCTTGTTTTTTCACCCCTCCACTTT
CASRGSLVFSPLHF
>.|.|TRBJ1-4|TRBV18
TGTGCCAGCTCCCCCACGGGGCCCGACCCCTTGATTTTT
CASSPTGPDPLIF
>.|.|TRBJ1-4|TRBV7-9
TGTGCCAGCAGCTTAAGAACAGGGCCCAATGAAAAACTGTTTTTT
CASSLRTGPNEKLFF
>.|few|TRBJ1-2|TRBV5-1
TGCGCCAGCAGCCCCTCGGGGGGCGCGAACTATGGCTACACCTTC
CASSPSGGANYGYTF
>.|.|TRBJ2-1|TRBV29-1
TGCAGCGCTGGGGCCGGCCCCAATGAGCAGTTCTTC
CSAGAGPNEQFF
>.|.|TRBJ1-4|TRBV10-2
TGCGCCAGCAGTGGACTAGGGGGTAATGAAAAACTGTTTTTT
CASSGLGGNEKLFF
>.|.|TRBJ1-4|TRBV5-4
TGTGCCAGCAGCTTACTACCGAATGAAAAACTGTTTTTT
CASSLLPNEKLFF
>.|once|TRBJ2-1|TRBV19
TGTGCCAGTACCCATGCGGCTAGCCAGGAGCAGTTCTTC
CASTHAASQEQFF
>TRBD1|.|TRBJ2-5|TRBV9
TGTGCCAGCAGCACCAAACAGGGGGTCTTAGGGGAGACCCAGTACTTC
CASSTKQGVLGETQYF
>TRBD1|.|TRBJ2-2|TRBV6-6
TGTGCCACCAGACAGGGCGGCACCGGGGAGCTGTTTTTT
CATRQGGTGELFF
>TRBD2|once|TRBJ2-1|TRBV19
TGTGCCAGTACTAGCGGGGTATACAATGAGCAGTTCTTC
CASTSGVYNEQFF